This TCR beta chain comes out of a study of blood T cell repertoires in COVID-19. Looking at the study overall: The study drew acute and convalescent COVID-19 samples from the United States, Italy and Spain. Sources were T cells, B-cell-depleted T cells, or PBMCs; the material itself was cDNA or gDNA.

The junction had 5 bases not matched to a gene; V was cut back by 0 bases and J by 2 bases. This CDR3 comprises 15 residues. Germline assignment: CDR1 SGDLS and CDR2 YYNGEE. How the authors handled the data: Reference gene primers were amplified, and this amplification served to estimate nucleated cell counts. TCRdb's copy holds only in-frame clones and misses some; the assay was immunoSEQ multiplex PCR. From that table come the V and J calls and clone size; the DNA was used to work out D and trimming. This table holds 270,000 or so clones, roughly 84% found once. This sequence joins TRBV9 and TRBJ2-7, with 7 bases aligning to TRBD2. The specimen sequenced was peripheral blood. The sequence was collected from a woman younger than 35 with acute or convalescent COVID-19. The CDR3 sequence: CASSVGLAETYEQYF. The CDR3 nucleotides read TGTGCCAGCAGCGTAGGTCTAGCGGAAACCTACGAGCAGTACTTC.